This passage covers 27 T cell receptor beta chains from one sample sequenced in a study of CD8 T cells in ankylosing spondylitis. Whole-study results and caveats: A TCR beta motif made of under 10 highly homologous variants seemed typical of ankylosing spondylitis blood.

TCRdb called the 5' RACE reads again in MiXCR, with one record for every CDR3 protein. Among fewer than 450,000 distinct CDR3 sequences listed, 17% were seen once. For these TCRs, the target antigens are not known. The sequenced material came from blood, either unsorted or a sorted T cell fraction (not recorded which). The receptors here all came from a male donor with ankylosing spondylitis.

This clonotype was recorded a few times. This chain joins TRBV5-1 and TRBJ2-2, with D unclear. The V end was cut by 0 bases, the J end by 3 bases, with 6 bases between. Germline-derived CDR1 and CDR2 are SGHRS and YFSETQ. The CDR3 sequence is 14 residues long. CDR3 sequence reads: CASSLGRDTGELFF. The CDR3 DNA follows: TGCGCCAGCAGCTTGGGGCGCGACACCGGGGAGCTGTTTTTT.

This clonotype showed up just a few times. The chain joins TRBV7-9 to TRBJ1-6; TRBD1 agrees at 9 bases. The CDR3 has 15 residues. Germline CDR1 is SEHNR and CDR2 is FQNEAQ (reference sequence). Trimming at V came to 4 bases and at J to 7 bases, leaving 5 bases not matched to a gene. CDR3 nucleotides: TGTGCCAGCAGCTCACGGGACAGGGACAATTCACCCCTCCACTTT. It translates to CASSSRDRDNSPLHF.

On this clonotype itself: A much larger clone differs from this one at a single base, so this may be a read error. The CDR3 carries no conserved terminal phenylalanine or tryptophan, so it likely arises from a read error. The V gene is TRBV29-1, the J gene TRBJ2-3; 12 nucleotides align to TRBD2. CDR3 length: 15 residues. V gave up 3 bases and J gave up 4 bases; unmatched junction bases: 5. Germline lookup yields CDR1 SQVTM and CDR2 ANQGSEA. CDR3 sequence (DNA): TGCAGCGTTGAGCCCGGGACTAGCGGGCCAGATACGCAGTATCTT. This translates into CSVEPGTSGPDTQYL.

There are a few counts of this clonotype. This rearrangement joins TRBV4-3 to TRBJ2-2; perhaps D is TRBD1 or TRBD2 (5 bases each). Germline V gene lookup returns CDR1 LGHNA and CDR2 YSLEER. Trimming took off 5 bases at V and 7 bases at J, with 14 bases between the two ends. The CDR3 spans 14 residues. This CDR3 reads CASSKSAGGGELFF. Written as DNA, the CDR3 is TGCGCCAGCAGCAAAAGCGCTGGGGGCGGGGAGCTGTTTTTT.

CDR3 residues: CASSPIRGNQPQHF. DNA of the CDR3: TGTGCCAGCAGTCCTATCAGGGGGAATCAGCCCCAGCATTTT. This sequence joins TRBV27 and TRBJ1-5, with 7 nucleotides matching TRBD1. The V gene's germline CDR1 is MNHEY and CDR2 SMNVEV (reference sequence). The CDR3 extends over 14 amino acids. Germline trimming cut 5 bases from V and 4 bases from J; bases unmatched to any gene: 5.

This clonotype was counted at least ten times. V gene TRBV11-1 combines with J gene TRBJ1-4; 7 bases match TRBD1. Trimming took 6 bases from V and 0 from J; bases not matched to a gene: 10. Germline V gene sequence: CDR1 SGHAT, CDR2 FQDESV (reference sequence). CDR3 length: 17 residues. The CDR3 nucleotides read TGTGCCAGCAGTTCTAAACGGACAGGTGCAACTAATGAAAAACTGTTTTTT. Its protein product is CASSSKRTGATNEKLFF.

This clonotype was recorded a few times. The V and J genes are TRBV20-1 and TRBJ2-3, with TRBD2 matching 12 bases. CDR1 is DFQATT, CDR2 SNEGSKA, per germline (reference sequence). This CDR3 has 15 amino acids. CDR3 coding DNA: TGCAGAGCACTCGGACTAGCGGGAAGGACAGATACGCAGTATTTT. Translation: CRALGLAGRTDTQYF.

In this sample, this clonotype turned up a few times. The chain combines TRBV28 with TRBJ1-1; D call uncertain. V lost 5 bases, J lost 1 base, and 20 bases lay in between. The CDR3 is 17 residues long. Germline values: CDR1 MDHEN, CDR2 SYDVKM. CDR3 amino acids: CASSPATFLSGNTEAFF. DNA for the CDR3: TGTGCCAGCAGTCCGGCGACCTTCCTCTCGGGGAACACTGAAGCTTTCTTT.

This clonotype has ten or more counts. V usage is TRBV20-1 and J usage is TRBJ1-6; 7 bases map to TRBD1. The CDR3 has 14 amino acids. Looked up from germline, CDR1 is DFQATT and CDR2 is SNEGSKA (reference sequence). Trimming at V came to 6 bases and at J to 6 bases, leaving 8 bases not matched to a gene. CDR3 loop: CSANGQGGNSPLHF. DNA of the CDR3: TGCAGTGCGAACGGCCAGGGGGGTAATTCACCCCTCCACTTT.

The rearrangement joins TRBV6-1 to TRBJ1-4; a weak D match, TRBD1 (5 bases). CDR3 length equals 15 residues. CDR1 MNHNS and CDR2 SASEGT come from the germline V gene. The V end lost 7 bases, the J end lost 7 bases, and 19 bases lay between the germline ends. The CDR3 spells CASTPREGRGEKLFF. In DNA, the CDR3 is TGTGCCAGCACCCCAAGGGAGGGGCGGGGTGAAAAACTGTTTTTT.

The table lists this clonotype with a few counts. The chain is built from TRBV5-1 and TRBJ2-1; TRBD1 or TRBD2 may be the D gene (5 bases each). Deletions cut 4 bases from V and 3 bases from J, with 11 bases between. CDR1 SGHRS and CDR2 YFSETQ come from the germline V gene. The CDR3 loop spans 14 amino acids. The CDR3 nucleotides read TGCGCCAGCAGCCCCGGGACCAACTACAATGAGCAGTTCTTC. Translating gives CASSPGTNYNEQFF. Variable domain in full (rest from reference TRBV5-1 and TRBJ2-1): KAGVTQTPRYLIKTRGQQVTLSCSPISGHRSVSWYQQTPGQGLQFLFEYFSETQRNKGNFPGRFSGRQFSNSRSEMNVSTLELGDSALYLCASSPGTNYNEQFFGPGTRLTVL.

The J gene is TRBJ2-7, the V gene TRBV27; 7 bases agree with TRBD2. Germline V gives CDR1 MNHEY, CDR2 SMNVEV (reference sequence). V gave up 2 bases and J gave up 2 bases; unmatched junction bases: 3. The length of the CDR3 is 14 residues. CDR3 bases: TGTGCCAGCAGTTTAGGCGGGAGAGCCTACGAGCAGTACTTC. Amino acids: CASSLGGRAYEQYF.

This clonotype has just a few counts. CDR3 bases: TGCAGTGCTACCAGTGGGAAGCACAATGAGCAGTTCTTC. Protein: CSATSGKHNEQFF. The chain links TRBV20-1 to TRBJ2-1; D uncertain. Germline V CDR1 and CDR2: DFQATT, SNEGSKA (reference sequence). The CDR3 totals 13 residues. V was pared by 4 bases and J by 5 bases, with 12 bases between.

This sequence joins TRBV6-1 and TRBJ1-2; TRBD1 is a possible D gene (5 bases). V lost 4 bases to trimming and J lost 2 bases, with 8 bases between them. The CDR3 is made up of 13 amino acids. Germline-derived CDR1 and CDR2 are MNHNS and SASEGT. The CDR3 coding sequence is TGTGCCAGCAGTGGGGGCCAAAACTATGGCTACACCTTC. Translated: CASSGGQNYGYTF.

V and J are TRBV25-1 and TRBJ1-2; 9 bases are shared with TRBD1. The junction had 10 bases not matched to a gene; V was cut back by 5 bases and J by 6 bases. CDR1 and CDR2 (germline): MGHDK, SYGVNS. This CDR3 is 15 amino acids long. CDR3 in amino acids: CASSQSSTGGHGYTF. The CDR3 DNA follows: TGTGCCAGCAGTCAAAGCTCGACAGGGGGTCATGGCTACACCTTC.

This clonotype showed up many times. V usage is TRBV20-1 and J usage is TRBJ2-7; 10 nucleotides agree with TRBD1. J lost 3 bases, V lost 2 bases, and 4 bases had no gene match. The CDR3 has 14 residues. Germline V gives CDR1 DFQATT, CDR2 SNEGSKA (reference sequence). DNA for the CDR3: TGCAGTGCTAGAAGTTGGACAGGGGGCTACGAGCAGTACTTC. Its translation: CSARSWTGGYEQYF.

The J gene is TRBJ1-1, the V gene TRBV6-2 or TRBV6-3, with D hard to call. V lost 2 bases and J 4 bases, leaving 11 bases between the germline ends. The CDR3 has 14 amino acids. Looked up from germline, CDR1 is MNHEY and CDR2 is SVGEGT. DNA for the CDR3: TGTGCCAGCAGTTACGGTAGGCTGCGCACTGAAGCTTTCTTT. It codes for CASSYGRLRTEAFF.

The rearrangement links TRBV5-6 to TRBJ2-4, with D possibly being TRBD1 or TRBD2 (5 bases each). Germline CDR1 SGHDT, CDR2 YYEEEE. There are 16 residues in the CDR3. V lost 1 base and J lost 0, with 11 bases in between. CDR3: CASSLYGDLAKNIQYF. CDR3 sequence (DNA): TGTGCCAGCAGCTTGTACGGGGACCTAGCCAAAAACATTCAGTACTTC.

This clonotype was found a few times. This chain links TRBV12-3 or TRBV12-4 with TRBJ1-2; 7 positions agree with TRBD1. With V trimmed by 4 bases and J by 2 bases, 10 bases remained unmatched. The CDR3 length is 16 residues. The CDR3 here is CASSSPLDRVNYGYTF. CDR3 DNA sequence: TGTGCCAGCAGTTCCCCACTTGACAGGGTGAACTATGGCTACACCTTC.

This clonotype was picked up many times. The chain uses TRBV6-5 and TRBJ1-2, with TRBD1 matching 7 bases. The V and J ends lost 4 bases and 6 bases, in that order; junction bases with no gene match: 2. Germline V gives CDR1 MNHEY, CDR2 SVGAGI. This CDR3 is 12 amino acids long. The CDR3 nucleotides read TGTGCCAGCAGTTTAACAGGGGATGGCTACACCTTC. Translated: CASSLTGDGYTF.

The chain employs TRBV6-5 and TRBJ1-5; no definite D call. The V gene lost 2 bases and the J gene lost 7 bases, with 9 bases spanning the gap. Germline CDR1 and CDR2: MNHEY and SVGAGI. This CDR3 is built from 13 residues. The CDR3, as DNA: TGTGCCAGCAGTTACAGGGTTGAACAGCCCCAGCATTTT. Translation gives CASSYRVEQPQHF.

This chain joins TRBV30 and TRBJ2-5; TRBD2 might be the D (7 bases). CDR1 is GTSNPN, CDR2 SVGIG, per germline (reference sequence). The V end lost 2 bases, the J end lost 5 bases, and 21 bases lay between the germline ends. This CDR3 contains 16 residues. The CDR3: CAWSSGGGRRGETQYF. CDR3 nucleotide sequence: TGTGCCTGGAGTAGTGGCGGGGGCCGCCGGGGGGAGACCCAGTACTTC.

In its sample, this clonotype was seen a few times. The rearrangement links TRBV6-2 or TRBV6-3 to TRBJ1-1; D gene ambiguous. V was clipped by 6 bases and J by 2 bases, with 7 bases between them. Germline CDR1 reads MNHEY; CDR2 reads SVGEGT. The CDR3 totals 12 residues. The CDR3, as DNA: TGTGCCAGCAGGACGCGTAACACTGAAGCTTTCTTT. Translation: CASRTRNTEAFF.

The chain couples TRBV12-3 or TRBV12-4 to TRBJ2-7, with 9 bases matching TRBD1. The CDR3 covers 15 residues. The trim removed 4 bases at V and 7 bases at J, leaving 11 bases unmatched. CDR3 in amino acids: CASSSLRTGDREQYF. In DNA form, the CDR3 reads TGTGCCAGCAGTTCCCTCCGGACAGGGGATCGAGAGCAGTACTTC.

This clonotype was detected many times. The chain couples TRBV10-1 to TRBJ2-3, with 12 bases aligning to TRBD2. V gave up 5 bases and J gave up 2 bases; unmatched junction bases: 5. This CDR3 spans 16 amino acids. Germline V lookup: CDR1 WNHNN, CDR2 SYGVQD (reference sequence). In nucleotides, the CDR3 is TGCGCCAGCAGTCCAGGACTAGCGGGGTCCACAGATACGCAGTATTTT. It is translated as CASSPGLAGSTDTQYF.

The table lists this clonotype with a few counts. The J gene is TRBJ1-2, the V gene TRBV20-1; 8 bases align to TRBD1. In germline, CDR1 is DFQATT, CDR2 SNEGSKA (reference sequence). The CDR3 has 13 amino acids. Trimming cost V 7 bases and J 5 bases; bases outside gene matches: 9. CDR3 bases: TGCAGTGGCCGGACAGGGACCCAATATGGCTACACCTTC. Its protein is CSGRTGTQYGYTF.

This clonotype turned up a few times. The chain links TRBV6-1 to TRBJ2-2, with D uncertain. The CDR3 contains 15 residues. Trimming cost V 7 bases and J 6 bases, with 18 bases left between them. Germline loops: CDR1 MNHNS, CDR2 SASEGT. The CDR3 protein is CASTKTSPGAGELFF. The CDR3 DNA reads TGTGCCAGCACCAAAACTTCGCCGGGTGCCGGGGAGCTGTTTTTT.